A single T cell receptor (beta chain) is shown here with its context. Its antigen is unknown. The data are from a study of cytotoxic CD8 clonotypes in ibrutinib-treated CLL. Broader study findings: The public clonotypes identified were infrequent and showed contraction or stability on treatment. Clonality went up at ibrutinib response and then declined back toward baseline at progression.

Profiling relied on immunoSEQ multiplex PCR, and the TCRdb table lists in-frame clones only, not all of them. The sample consists of tens of thousands of clones, approximately 50% of them appearing once. The CDR3 runs to 15 residues. CDR1 KGHSH and CDR2 LQKENI come from the germline V gene. Trimming at V came to 0 bases and at J to 8 bases, leaving 9 bases not matched to a gene. The V call is TRBV18, the J call TRBJ1-2, with TRBD1 matching 7 bases. Sequenced here: PBMCs, sampled after 12 months of ibrutinib treatment. The source of this sequence is a human donor with chronic lymphocytic leukemia. CDR3 bases: TGTGCCAGCTCACCACCTATTACAGGGGTGGAGGGCTACACCTTC. Protein: CASSPPITGVEGYTF.